Presented here are 13 T cell receptor beta chains from one specimen sequenced in a study of T-cell memory formation after mild COVID-19. TCRdb ran MiXCR on the 5' RACE reads and lists one entry per CDR3 protein. The sample consists of around 200,000 distinct CDR3 sequences, over 7.5% of them appearing once. The material sequenced was PBMCs or a T cell subset sorted from them (not recorded which). These TCRs come from a man aged 18 to 29 who had mild COVID-19 (a few samples of this study predate the infection). Cell type and time point are not known.

V usage is TRBV3-1 and J usage is TRBJ1-3, with 11 positions matching TRBD1. V shed 11 bases, J shed 4 bases, and the junction held 4 bases outside the gene matches. The CDR3 consists of 13 residues. The germline CDR1 and CDR2 sequences are LGHDT and YNNKEL (reference sequence). Here the CDR3 DNA reads TGTGCCTGCTGGGACAGGGGGGGAAACACCATATATTTT. As protein: CACWDRGGNTIYF.

This clonotype was detected a few times. The chain uses TRBV7-2 and TRBJ2-3; D not resolved. This CDR3 region has 12 residues. Trimming removed 3 bases from V and 2 bases from J, with 3 bases in between. Germline V gene sequence: CDR1 SGHTA, CDR2 FQGNSA. The CDR3 protein is CASSFATDTQYF. The CDR3 DNA reads as TGTGCCAGCAGCTTTGCCACAGATACGCAGTATTTT.

This clonotype has ten or more counts. The rearrangement joins TRBV5-1 to TRBJ2-7; 8 bases agree with TRBD2. Looked up from germline, CDR1 is SGHRS and CDR2 is YFSETQ. J gave up 0 bases and V 2 bases, and 4 bases lay outside the gene matches. The CDR3 runs 15 residues. This CDR3 is CASSLNSGDSYEQYF. DNA of the CDR3: TGCGCCAGCAGCTTAAATAGCGGGGACTCCTACGAGCAGTACTTC. Looking up the rest from reference TRBV5-1 and TRBJ2-7 gives the full variable domain: KAGVTQTPRYLIKTRGQQVTLSCSPISGHRSVSWYQQTPGQGLQFLFEYFSETQRNKGNFPGRFSGRQFSNSRSEMNVSTLELGDSALYLCASSLNSGDSYEQYFGPGTRLTVT.

This clonotype was seen only a few times. This chain connects TRBV9 to TRBJ2-5; D unclear. The germline CDR1 and CDR2 sequences are SGDLS and YYNGEE. The CDR3 length is 14 residues. Trimming took off 4 bases at V and 5 bases at J, with 15 bases between the two ends. The CDR3 nucleotides read TGTGCCAGCAGCACCACACTTTTTTGGGAGACCCAGTACTTC. Protein: CASSTTLFWETQYF.

CDR3 in DNA: TGTGCCAGCACGCGCCCCTCAGCCCAAGAGACCCAGTACTTC. It encodes CASTRPSAQETQYF. The chain couples TRBV7-9 to TRBJ2-5; no definite D call. V gave up 7 bases and J gave up 1 base, with 13 bases separating them. Germline V gene sequence: CDR1 SEHNR, CDR2 FQNEAQ (reference sequence). The CDR3 totals 14 residues. Full variable domain (missing parts from reference TRBV7-9 and TRBJ2-5): DTGVSQNPRHKITKRGQNVTFRCDPISEHNRLYWYRQTLGQGPEFLTYFQNEAQLEKSRLLSDRFSAERPKGSFSTLEIQRTEQGDSAMYLCASTRPSAQETQYFGPGTRLLVL.

This clonotype has more than one count but fewer than ten. The chain couples TRBV5-5 to TRBJ1-1; 9 bases fit TRBD1. The length of the CDR3 is 16 residues. V lost 2 bases and J lost 1; bases outside the gene matches: 6. Per germline, CDR1 SGHKS and CDR2 YYEKEE (reference sequence). CDR3 loop: CASSFRTGVTNTEAFF. The CDR3 DNA is TGTGCCAGCAGCTTTCGGACAGGGGTAACGAACACTGAAGCTTTCTTT.

The V gene is TRBV20-1, the J gene TRBJ2-7; 9 positions match TRBD1. V trimming: 4 bases; J trimming: 2 bases; junction bases outside the gene matches: 9. CDR3 length: 15 amino acids. From germline, CDR1 is DFQATT and CDR2 SNEGSKA (reference sequence). The CDR3 region is CSAKDPGTGTYEQYF. The CDR3 coding sequence is TGCAGTGCTAAGGACCCCGGGACAGGGACCTACGAGCAGTACTTC.

This clonotype showed up just a few times. V usage is TRBV10-3 and J usage is TRBJ2-3, with 9 bases identical to TRBD1. V was pared by 10 bases and J by 3 bases, with 14 bases of the junction left unmatched. This CDR3 has 16 amino acids. Germline-derived CDR1 and CDR2 are ENHRY and SYGVKD. In DNA form, the CDR3 reads TGTGCCAGCGAACCCCACCGGGACAGGGATACAGATACGCAGTATTTT. Protein product: CASEPHRDRDTDTQYF.

This clonotype was detected a few times. The chain is built from TRBV4-1 and TRBJ2-7; the match to TRBD1 covers 9 bases. Germline CDR1 and CDR2: MGHRA and YSYEKL. The CDR3 covers 13 residues. V lost 3 bases to trimming and J lost 5 bases; unmatched junction nucleotides: 2. The CDR3 spells CASSQRQGDEQYV. The CDR3 DNA is TGCGCCAGCAGCCAGAGACAGGGGGACGAGCAGTACGTC.

This clonotype was picked up a small number of times. In DNA, the CDR3 is TGTGCCAGCAGTGAATATAATTCGGAGGGGCAAGCTTTCTTT. This translates into CASSEYNSEGQAFF. The rearrangement joins TRBV25-1 to TRBJ1-1, with a tentative D call TRBD1 (5 bases). Trimming took off 0 bases at V and 9 bases at J, with 14 bases between the two ends. CDR1 is MGHDK, CDR2 SYGVNS, per germline. This CDR3 spans 14 amino acids.

The chain couples TRBV5-1 to TRBJ2-2; possibly TRBD1 for D (5 bases). This CDR3 is built from 13 residues. From germline, CDR1 is SGHRS and CDR2 YFSETQ. The V end lost 2 bases, the J end lost 6 bases, and 8 bases lay between the germline ends. The CDR3 DNA sequence: TGCGCCAGCAGCTTTGGACAACCCGGGGAGCTGTTTTTT. This encodes CASSFGQPGELFF.

This clonotype was picked up a small number of times. The chain is built from TRBV29-1 and TRBJ1-1; possibly TRBD1 for D (5 bases). This CDR3 contains 13 residues. V lost 5 bases, J lost 5 bases, and 15 bases lay in between. Germline V gene data show CDR1 as SQVTM and CDR2 as ANQGSEA. This CDR3 is CSVTGRMGTEAFF. CDR3 sequence (DNA): TGCAGCGTTACGGGACGGATGGGAACTGAAGCTTTCTTT.

In this sample, this clonotype turned up many times. The V gene is TRBV7-2, the J gene TRBJ2-5; D is undetermined. Trimming shortened V by 4 bases and J by 2 bases, and 14 bases separated the two germline ends. The CDR3 loop spans 15 amino acids. Germline CDR1 and CDR2: SGHTA and FQGNSA. The CDR3 region is CASSSGSPGQETQYF. CDR3 DNA: TGTGCCAGCAGCTCTGGTTCTCCTGGACAAGAGACCCAGTACTTC.